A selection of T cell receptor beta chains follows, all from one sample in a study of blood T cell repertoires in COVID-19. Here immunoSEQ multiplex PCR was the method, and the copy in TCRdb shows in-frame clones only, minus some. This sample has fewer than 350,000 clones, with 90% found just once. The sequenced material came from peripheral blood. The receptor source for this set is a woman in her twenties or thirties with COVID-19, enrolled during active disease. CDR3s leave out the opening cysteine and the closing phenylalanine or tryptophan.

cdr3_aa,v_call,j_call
ASSLGQSGRGYT,TRBV11-2,TRBJ1-2
AISERGGNTGELF,TRBV10-3,TRBJ2-2
ASSQGLSLH,TRBV3-1/TRBV3-2,TRBJ1-6
ASSESWGGNTEAF,TRBV10-2,TRBJ1-1
ASSDFGTGELEQY,TRBV10-1,TRBJ2-7
ASSFDRDTEAF,TRBV5-5,TRBJ1-1
ASSLEGAGTQY,TRBV5-1,TRBJ2-5
ASSPRGVGASTDTQY,TRBV7-6,TRBJ2-3
ASSDRAEQPQH,TRBV6-1,TRBJ1-5
ASSGGVNTEAF,TRBV9,TRBJ1-1
ASSPGLNEKLF,TRBV9,TRBJ1-4
ATSDGLAGEQY,TRBV24-1,TRBJ2-7
ASSLDGGKNEQF,TRBV7-8,TRBJ2-1
ASRLVHSGNTIY,TRBV2,TRBJ1-3
AWMMDRGYEQY,TRBV30,TRBJ2-7
ASSLGSNANTGELF,TRBV7-9,TRBJ2-2
ASAGQGQETQY,TRBV19,TRBJ2-5
ASSHPDRNTGELF,TRBV7-9,TRBJ2-2
ASSEYPRERGEQY,TRBV2,TRBJ2-7
ASSPQFSNQPQH,TRBV4-2,TRBJ1-5
ASSVTSGGSSTDTQY,TRBV9,TRBJ2-3
ASSRDRGDQPQH,TRBV19,TRBJ1-5
ASSFREGPNGELF,TRBV7-9,TRBJ2-2
ASSQDRGNSPLH,TRBV2,TRBJ1-6
ASSYRRTSGSVEQF,TRBV6-5,TRBJ2-1
AISESNGYEQY,TRBV10-3,TRBJ2-7
ASGTSGYTDTQY,TRBV9,TRBJ2-3
ATSDWATNYGYT,TRBV24-1,TRBJ1-2
ASSVGTATDTQY,TRBV9,TRBJ2-3
ASSFFGYEQY,TRBV28,TRBJ2-7
ASSAYRGQRTRGLHEQY,TRBV6-1,TRBJ2-7
ASRLKAGNQPQH,TRBV19,TRBJ1-5
AISGGGRSDTQY,TRBV10-3,TRBJ2-3
ASTLQVAGGGNEQF,TRBV27,TRBJ2-1
SVVPGLAGVRNEQY,TRBV29-1,TRBJ2-7
ASRGPTGHTGELF,TRBV6-5,TRBJ2-2
ASSSLDRPPGNTIY,TRBV6-5,TRBJ1-3
ASSLAGVTGELF,TRBV7-2,TRBJ2-2
ASSPGTNSYEQY,TRBV5-1,TRBJ2-7
ASSPSGLAGYNEQF,TRBV28,TRBJ2-1
SVGQGPPPNEQF,TRBV29-1,TRBJ2-1
AISADRDTQY,TRBV10-3,TRBJ2-3
ASSSPTGGPPEAF,TRBV7-2,TRBJ1-1
ASSTGTGTAF,TRBV2,TRBJ1-1
ASNEDTGYSPLH,TRBV5-8,TRBJ1-6
ATSNDRGLYEQY,TRBV15,TRBJ2-7
ASSEITGAIGANYGYT,TRBV6-1,TRBJ1-2
ASRQGMANEKLF,TRBV6-5,TRBJ1-4
ASSPAAGGEF,TRBV6-5,TRBJ2-1
ASSFRDSNQPQH,TRBV28,TRBJ1-5
ASSPEGGLSSYNEQF,TRBV25-1,TRBJ2-1
ASRDENGGAHEQY,TRBV27,TRBJ2-7